This T cell receptor (beta chain) was profiled in a study of CD8+CD57+ T cells in acquired aplastic anemia. Study results and caveats: With respect to CD8+ Simpson's diversity, patients and controls did not differ significantly.

Researchers used genomic DNA as the template to profile TCR beta VDJ and CDR3. Via MiXCR, TCRdb re-called the reads, giving one row per CDR3 protein. The sample shows around 150,000 distinct CDR3 sequences, 41% of them seen only once. The sample holds a few counts of this clonotype. What it binds is not known. CDR3 length: 15 amino acids. Germline V gives CDR1 SGHRS, CDR2 YFSETQ. V was cut by 4 bases and J by 5 bases, with 18 bases left in between. The chain carries TRBV5-1 and TRBJ2-5; D is possibly TRBD1 or TRBD2 (6 bases each). Source material: sorted CD4+, CD8+, or CD8+CD57+ T cells (not recorded which) from PBMCs. The TCR sequence derives from a human donor in good health, serving as a control. The CDR3 DNA is TGCGCCAGCAGCGCGGGACATCAGGTTGACGAGACCCAGTACTTC. It is translated as CASSAGHQVDETQYF.